This T cell receptor beta chain was observed in a study of cytomegalovirus exposure and HLA in healthy donors. Of note for this clone: Its antigen is unidentified.

PCR was performed using 60 Vbeta and 13 Jbeta primers. The method was immunoSEQ multiplex PCR; TCRdb's version includes in-frame clones alone and lacks a portion of them. The sample lists hundreds of thousands of clones, about 74% occurring once. Looked up from germline, CDR1 is SEHNR and CDR2 is FQNEAQ (reference sequence). The length of the CDR3 is 17 residues. Trimming took 5 bases from V and 0 from J; bases not matched to a gene: 5. Findings and limits, study-wide: A later analysis revealed that TCR association rates differed between HLA loci, peaking at DRB1 and bottoming out at HLA-C.

The chain combines TRBV7-9 with TRBJ2-1; 12 bases line up with TRBD2. The TCR was taken from a woman in her 30s in good health and CMV-seronegative. Material: PBMCs. The CDR3 coding sequence is TGTGCCAGCAGCCAAGGGACTAGCGGGCGCTCCTACAATGAGCAGTTCTTC. Its protein is CASSQGTSGRSYNEQFF.